A selection of T cell receptor beta chains follows, all from one sample in a study of shared clonotypes between healthy human individuals. Data came from immunoSEQ multiplex PCR; TCRdb stores just in-frame clones and leaves some out. The profile shows approximately 2.5 million clones, approximately 93% of them singletons. Sequencing used naive CD4+ T cells from PBMCs. The receptors were sampled from a young man in good health. Some clones in this sample may be carry-over from other donors' samples. Both conserved end residues are part of each CDR3. D genes are given only for firm matches. Not every row has a clone size; where given, it reads once, few, many or a size class.

v_call	d_call	clone_size	j_call	cdr3_aa	cdr3_nt
TRBV30	NA	NA	TRBJ2-5	CAWRQQGQETQYF	TGTGCCTGGAGGCAGCAGGGTCAAGAGACCCAGTACTTC
TRBV28	TRBD2	NA	TRBJ2-7	CASSQEGLAIYEQYF	TGTGCCAGCAGTCAAGAGGGACTAGCTATTTACGAGCAGTACTTC
TRBV9	NA	NA	TRBJ1-5	CASSVGPGRNQPQHF	TGTGCCAGCAGCGTAGGCCCAGGACGCAATCAGCCCCAGCATTTT
TRBV9	TRBD1	once	TRBJ2-5	CASSVSGGQGSQETQYF	TGTGCCAGCAGCGTCTCCGGGGGACAGGGGTCTCAAGAGACCCAGTACTTC
TRBV18	NA	NA	TRBJ2-5	CASSPDRETQYF	TGTGCCAGCTCACCAGACAGAGAAACCCAGTACTTC
TRBV10-2	TRBD1	few	TRBJ1-1	CASSTGQLEAFF	TGCGCCAGCAGCACGGGACAGCTTGAAGCTTTCTTT
TRBV4-3	TRBD2	NA	TRBJ2-7	CASSQGAAGRDYEQYF	TGCGCCAGCAGCCAAGGGGCCGCCGGGAGGGACTACGAGCAGTACTTC
TRBV6-5	NA	NA	TRBJ1-1	CASIDGGAGDTEAFF	TGTGCCAGCATCGACGGGGGGGCTGGCGACACTGAAGCTTTCTTT
TRBV28	TRBD1	NA	TRBJ1-2	CASSPDPGTGYYGYTF	TGTGCCAGCAGTCCTGATCCCGGGACAGGGTACTATGGCTACACCTTC
TRBV6-4	NA	NA	TRBJ2-7	CASSEETLAEPWQYF	TGTGCCAGCAGTGAAGAAACTCTAGCAGAGCCGTGGCAGTACTTC
TRBV7-6	NA	NA	TRBJ1-2	CASSQGYRGDGYTF	TGTGCCAGCAGCCAGGGATACCGAGGGGATGGCTACACCTTC
TRBV7-8	TRBD1	NA	TRBJ2-7	CASSGWDSLYEQYF	TGTGCCAGCAGCGGATGGGACAGCCTCTACGAGCAGTACTTC
TRBV19	NA	NA	TRBJ2-7	CASSIDGGHAYEQYF	TGTGCCAGTAGTATAGATGGGGGGCATGCCTACGAGCAGTACTTC
TRBV5-4	NA	NA	TRBJ2-1	CASSLALSSYNEQFF	TGTGCCAGCAGCTTGGCTTTGAGCTCCTACAATGAGCAGTTCTTC
TRBV10-2	TRBD2	NA	TRBJ2-3	CASRSSGRTDTQYF	TGCGCCAGCAGATCTAGCGGACGCACAGATACGCAGTATTTT
TRBV3-2	NA	NA	TRBJ2-7	CASKWEQYF	TGTGCCAGCAAGTGGGAGCAGTACTTC
TRBV7-3	TRBD1	NA	TRBJ2-1	CASSLNPKSGGNEQFF	TGTGCCAGCAGCCTTAACCCTAAATCAGGGGGCAATGAGCAGTTCTTC
TRBV5-5	NA	NA	TRBJ1-4	CASSPALGATNEKLFF	TGTGCCAGCAGCCCGGCTCTGGGAGCAACTAATGAAAAACTGTTTTTT
TRBV5-1	TRBD1	NA	TRBJ1-3	CASSLGVRGSGNTIYF	TGCGCCAGCAGCTTGGGTGTCAGGGGGTCTGGAAACACCATATATTTT
TRBV10-3	NA	NA	TRBJ2-7	CAISTADRYEQYF	TGTGCCATCAGTACGGCAGATAGATACGAGCAGTACTTC
TRBV18	TRBD1	NA	TRBJ2-6	CASSRDGTGSGANVLTF	TGTGCCAGCTCACGTGACGGGACAGGCTCTGGGGCCAACGTCCTGACTTTC
TRBV5-1	NA	once	TRBJ2-7	CASSWDWNYEQYF	TGCGCCAGCAGCTGGGACTGGAACTACGAGCAGTACTTC
TRBV7-8	NA	NA	TRBJ1-3	CASSSRSDRNSGNTIYF	TGTGCCAGCAGCTCCCGCTCTGACAGGAACTCTGGAAACACCATATATTTT
TRBV5-4	TRBD2	NA	TRBJ2-3	CASSKRTSGSTDTQYF	TGTGCCAGCAGCAAAAGGACTAGCGGGAGCACAGATACGCAGTATTTT
TRBV7-7	TRBD2	once	TRBJ2-7	CASSSSPTSGSTQYF	TGTGCCAGCAGCTCCTCTCCTACTAGCGGGAGTACGCAGTACTTC
TRBV5-1	NA	NA	TRBJ2-3	CASSLGREGGTQYF	TGCGCCAGCAGCTTAGGCAGGGAAGGGGGTACGCAGTATTTT
TRBV7-3	NA	NA	TRBJ2-5	CASSLSRQETQYF	TGTGCCAGCAGCTTAAGCAGGCAAGAGACCCAGTACTTC
TRBV2	NA	NA	TRBJ2-3	CASSLDRLSTDTQYF	TGTGCCAGCAGTTTAGACAGGCTCTCCACAGATACGCAGTATTTT
TRBV5-6	TRBD1	NA	TRBJ1-4	CASSLTGRGNEKLFF	TGTGCCAGCAGCCTGACAGGGCGAGGTAATGAAAAACTGTTTTTT
TRBV28	TRBD1	once	TRBJ2-7	CASIRGGTGDYEQYF	TGTGCCAGCATCAGAGGGGGGACAGGGGACTACGAGCAGTACTTC
TRBV18	NA	NA	TRBJ2-7	CASSPLGTASYEQYF	TGTGCCAGCTCACCACTTGGCACGGCCTCCTACGAGCAGTACTTC
TRBV10-3	NA	once	TRBJ2-1	CATQTIEVNEQFF	TGTGCCACCCAAACGATAGAGGTTAATGAGCAGTTCTTC
TRBV7-9	TRBD1	few	TRBJ1-1	CASSLDRDRNFF	TGTGCCAGCAGCTTGGACCGGGACAGGAACTTCTTT
TRBV4-1	NA	NA	TRBJ1-2	CASSQDSSSLNGYTF	TGCGCCAGCAGCCAAGATTCTTCAAGCCTGAATGGCTACACCTTC
TRBV27	NA	NA	TRBJ1-2	CASSTGMNYGYTF	TGTGCCAGCAGTACAGGGATGAACTATGGCTACACCTTC
TRBV14	TRBD1	NA	TRBJ1-2	CASSQDPGQGASSYGYTF	TGTGCCAGCAGCCAAGACCCGGGACAGGGAGCCTCTTCCTATGGCTACACCTTC
TRBV19	NA	NA	TRBJ2-4	CASTPPGKNIQYF	TGTGCCAGTACCCCCCCCGGTAAAAACATTCAGTACTTC
TRBV28	TRBD2	NA	TRBJ2-7	CASSSPIEGRENTYEQYF	TGTGCCAGCAGTTCCCCCATAGAGGGGCGGGAGAACACCTACGAGCAGTACTTC
TRBV5-1	NA	few	TRBJ2-1	CASSLLAGSYNEQFF	TGCGCCAGCAGCTTGTTGGCGGGATCCTACAATGAGCAGTTCTTC
TRBV4-2	TRBD2	NA	TRBJ2-3	CASSRGLAGGDTQYF	TGTGCCAGCAGCCGCGGACTAGCGGGAGGAGATACGCAGTATTTT
TRBV5-1	TRBD2	NA	TRBJ2-1	CASSPRASGREYNEQFF	TGCGCCAGCAGCCCGAGGGCTAGCGGGAGGGAGTACAATGAGCAGTTCTTC
TRBV5-1	NA	NA	TRBJ1-4	CASSLAQGVDEKLFF	TGCGCCAGCAGCCTTGCCCAGGGAGTAGATGAAAAACTGTTTTTT
TRBV4-1	TRBD1	once	TRBJ2-3	CASSQGGQGADTQYF	TGCGCCAGCAGCCAAGGAGGACAGGGGGCAGATACGCAGTATTTT
TRBV5-1	NA	NA	TRBJ2-2	CASGGEGNTGELFF	TGCGCCAGCGGGGGAGAGGGAAACACCGGGGAGCTGTTTTTT
TRBV28	TRBD1	NA	TRBJ2-7	CASSTDGTGVAEQYF	TGTGCCAGCAGTACCGACGGGACAGGGGTAGCCGAGCAGTACTTC
TRBV28	TRBD2	NA	TRBJ2-7	CASTRGGGSSYEQYF	TGTGCCAGCACCCGTGGGGGGGGGAGCTCCTACGAGCAGTACTTC
TRBV28	TRBD1	NA	TRBJ1-2	CASRTGQGSYGYTF	TGTGCCAGCAGAACCGGACAGGGATCCTATGGCTACACCTTC
TRBV5-1	TRBD2	NA	TRBJ2-1	CASSQWIAGAFNNEQFF	TGCGCCAGCAGCCAGTGGATAGCGGGAGCTTTCAACAATGAGCAGTTCTTC
TRBV15	NA	NA	TRBJ1-4	CATRRTEKLFF	TGTGCCACCCGTCGGACCGAAAAACTGTTTTTT
TRBV28	TRBD2	NA	TRBJ2-7	CASSRPGGSGASYEQYF	TGTGCCAGCAGCCGCCCCGGGGGGAGCGGGGCCTCCTACGAGCAGTACTTC
TRBV11-2	NA	NA	TRBJ1-4	CASSLGRGKGEKLFF	TGTGCCAGCAGCTTAGGTCGGGGGAAGGGGGAAAAACTGTTTTTT
TRBV11-3	NA	NA	TRBJ1-3	CAARAGVAGNTIYF	TGTGCCGCCCGGGCCGGGGTAGCCGGAAACACCATATATTTT
TRBV28	NA	once	TRBJ1-6	CASRDSSYNSPLHF	TGTGCCAGCCGCGACAGCTCCTATAATTCACCCCTCCACTTT
TRBV5-1	NA	NA	TRBJ2-7	CASSLGGGGSYEQYF	TGCGCCAGCAGCTTGGGTGGAGGGGGCAGCTACGAGCAGTACTTC
TRBV7-3	NA	NA	TRBJ1-1	CASSVTGNTEAFF	TGTGCCAGCAGCGTTACAGGGAACACTGAAGCTTTCTTT